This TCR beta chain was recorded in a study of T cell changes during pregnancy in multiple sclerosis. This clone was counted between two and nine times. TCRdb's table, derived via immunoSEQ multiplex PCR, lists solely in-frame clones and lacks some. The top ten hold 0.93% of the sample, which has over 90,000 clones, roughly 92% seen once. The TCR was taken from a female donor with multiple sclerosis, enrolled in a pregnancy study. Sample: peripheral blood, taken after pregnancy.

The CDR3 reads CASSPRQGLYNEQFF. CDR3 in DNA: TGTGCCAGCAGTCCTCGACAGGGCCTCTACAATGAGCAGTTCTTC. This rearrangement joins TRBV27 to TRBJ2-1, with 7 bases fitting TRBD1. After removal of 5 bases from V and 3 bases from J, the junction contained 7 bases not matched to a gene. This CDR3 has 15 amino acids. Germline loops: CDR1 MNHEY, CDR2 SMNVEV (reference sequence).